A single sample is the source of the 31 T cell receptor beta chains below, sequenced in a study of blood T cell repertoires in COVID-19. Only in-frame clones appear in the TCRdb table, and some are missing; sequencing was by immunoSEQ multiplex PCR. This table has around 200,000 clones, roughly nine tenths appearing once. Sequences were obtained from PBMCs or T cells enriched from blood (not recorded which). These receptors originate from a woman between 35 and 50 years old with acute COVID-19.

The rearrangement joins TRBV7-2 to TRBJ2-3; 12 nucleotides align to TRBD2. Looked up from germline, CDR1 is SGHTA and CDR2 is FQGNSA. The CDR3 length is 15 residues. Trimming removed 5 bases from V and 6 bases from J; junction bases left unmatched: 6. CDR3 sequence: CASSTTSGRWDTQYF. The CDR3 DNA reads TGTGCCAGCAGCACAACTAGCGGGAGGTGGGATACGCAGTATTTT.

The J gene is TRBJ2-5, the V gene TRBV6-6; TRBD2 agrees at 10 bases. Per germline, CDR1 MNHNY and CDR2 SVGAGI (reference sequence). The V and J ends lost 2 bases and 5 bases, in that order; junction bases with no gene match: 5. The CDR3 is 15 amino acids. The DNA for the CDR3 is TGTGCCAGCAGTTACCTAGCGGGAGATCTTGAGACCCAGTACTTC. Its translation: CASSYLAGDLETQYF.

The gene calls are TRBV19 and TRBJ2-7, with 7 bases that match TRBD1. Germline-derived CDR1 and CDR2 are LNHDA and SQIVND (reference sequence). V lost 11 bases to trimming and J lost 2 bases; unmatched junction nucleotides: 18. This CDR3 comprises 16 residues. Here the CDR3 reads CADRTGIIFGTYEQYF. In nucleotides, the CDR3 is TGTGCCGATCGGACAGGCATAATTTTCGGGACCTACGAGCAGTACTTC.

The chain employs TRBV5-1 and TRBJ2-7; D is undetermined. Germline CDR1 reads SGHRS; CDR2 reads YFSETQ. V was cut by 1 base and J by 0 bases, with 8 bases left in between. The CDR3 consists of 14 residues. Here the CDR3 reads CASSLSLSSYEQYF. CDR3 nucleotides: TGCGCCAGCAGCTTGTCGTTGAGCTCCTACGAGCAGTACTTC.

This clone was recorded only once. The rearrangement uses TRBV5-1 and TRBJ2-2; D is possibly TRBD2 (5 bases). The CDR3 length is 17 residues. V dropped 0 bases and J dropped 3 bases, with 15 bases sitting between them. CDR1 is SGHRS and CDR2 is YFSETQ in the germline V gene. CDR3 in amino acids: CASSLVGGRSDTGELFF. CDR3 bases: TGCGCCAGCAGCTTGGTTGGCGGGCGGTCGGACACCGGGGAGCTGTTTTTT.

V is TRBV18 and J is TRBJ2-7, with 10 positions matching TRBD1. From germline, CDR1 is KGHSH and CDR2 LQKENI. The CDR3 loop spans 15 amino acids. V lost 3 bases and J lost 7; bases outside the gene matches: 9. The CDR3 loop reads CASSPKGTGVWEQYF. The CDR3 DNA is TGTGCCAGCTCACCGAAAGGGACAGGGGTATGGGAGCAGTACTTC.

This clone came up a few times. This rearrangement joins TRBV4-1 to TRBJ2-7; TRBD2 matches 10 bases. The CDR3 sequence is 19 residues long. The germline CDR1 and CDR2 sequences are MGHRA and YSYEKL. Unmatched junction bases numbered 21, after V lost 1 base and J lost 9 bases. CDR3 DNA: TGCGCCAGCAGCCAAGCCTCTGAGCGGGAGGGCCTTCGAGCTGGGGTGCAGTACTTC. It encodes CASSQASEREGLRAGVQYF.

This chain uses TRBV15 with TRBJ1-2; D perhaps matches TRBD1 (6 bases). Trimming cost V 6 bases and J 8 bases, with 16 bases left between them. Germline values: CDR1 LNHNV, CDR2 YYDKDF (reference sequence). CDR3 length equals 13 residues. The CDR3, as DNA: TGTGCCACCAGGAGAACAGGGAGAGAAGGCTACACCTTC. It translates to CATRRTGREGYTF.

J is TRBJ2-1 and V is TRBV20-1; unclear D gene. V lost 3 bases, J lost 10 bases, and 22 bases lay in between. The CDR3 is 15 residues long. The germline V gene has CDR1 DFQATT and CDR2 SNEGSKA (reference sequence). CDR3 region: CSASRPASGLSEQFF. The CDR3 nucleotides are TGCAGTGCTAGTCGCCCGGCTAGTGGCCTATCGGAGCAGTTCTTC.

This sequence joins TRBV9 and TRBJ2-5; possibly TRBD1 for D (6 bases). This CDR3 has 15 amino acids. Germline V gives CDR1 SGDLS, CDR2 YYNGEE. The germline V and J ends were trimmed by 2 bases and 1 base, with 12 bases remaining between them. This chain's CDR3 is CASSVRKGGQETQYF. The CDR3 nucleotides read TGTGCCAGCAGCGTCAGAAAAGGGGGCCAAGAGACCCAGTACTTC.

The chain carries TRBV28 and TRBJ1-6; D gene ambiguous. V was pared by 6 bases and J by 7 bases, with 19 bases between. This CDR3 contains 16 residues. Germline values: CDR1 MDHEN, CDR2 SYDVKM. DNA of the CDR3: TGTGCCAGCAGCCCACGCCCACGGGTGTTAAATTCACCCCTCCACTTT. Its protein product is CASSPRPRVLNSPLHF. Together with reference TRBV28 and TRBJ1-6, the CDR3 gives the full variable domain: DVKVTQSSRYLVKRTGEKVFLECVQDMDHENMFWYRQDPGLGLRLIYFSYDVKMKEKGDIPEGYSVSREKKERFSLILESASTNQTSMYLCASSPRPRVLNSPLHFGNGTRLTVT.

The CDR3 loop is CSVVVTGEQETQYF. In DNA form, the CDR3 reads TGCAGCGTTGTCGTAACAGGGGAACAAGAGACCCAGTACTTC. V is TRBV29-1 and J is TRBJ2-5; the match to TRBD1 covers 7 bases. Germline CDR1 is SQVTM and CDR2 is ANQGSEA. The V and J ends lost 4 bases and 2 bases, in that order; junction bases with no gene match: 7. CDR3 length equals 14 residues.

This chain joins TRBV12-5 and TRBJ2-1; D unclear. Germline V CDR1 and CDR2: LGHNT, FRNRAP. This CDR3 contains 15 residues. V was clipped by 5 bases and J by 3 bases, with 14 bases between them. The CDR3 loop is CASGGSTSGYNEQFF. The DNA of the CDR3 is TGTGCTAGTGGTGGTAGTACGAGTGGCTACAATGAGCAGTTCTTC.

This chain uses TRBV7-3 with TRBJ2-1; D ambiguous. V lost 2 bases to trimming and J lost 0 bases, with 8 bases between them. Germline CDR1 is SGHTA and CDR2 is FQGTGA. The CDR3 is 15 residues long. CDR3 sequence: CASSLVYSSYNEQFF. CDR3 nucleotide sequence: TGTGCCAGCAGCTTAGTCTATAGCTCCTACAATGAGCAGTTCTTC.

The chain recombines TRBV7-2 with TRBJ1-1, with TRBD1 matching 8 bases. The CDR3 runs 14 residues. Germline CDR1 SGHTA, CDR2 FQGNSA. V lost 6 bases, J lost 3 bases, and 6 bases stayed unmatched. The CDR3 sequence is CASSRNRGDTEAFF. The DNA for the CDR3 is TGTGCCAGCAGTCGAAACAGGGGGGACACTGAAGCTTTCTTT.

The count of this clone is one. V usage is TRBV5-4 and J usage is TRBJ2-2; D possibly corresponds to TRBD1 (5 bases). CDR3 length: 15 residues. V shed 2 bases and J shed 2 bases, with 10 bases lying between them. Germline V gives CDR1 SGHNT, CDR2 YYREEE (reference sequence). CDR3 sequence: CASSLDRINTGELFF. The CDR3 DNA sequence: TGTGCCAGCAGCTTAGACAGAATTAACACCGGGGAGCTGTTTTTT.

V and J are TRBV6-1 and TRBJ1-6, with 9 nucleotides matching TRBD1. V trimming: 3 bases; J trimming: 6 bases; junction bases outside the gene matches: 6. CDR1 and CDR2 from the germline V gene are MNHNS and SASEGT. The CDR3 extends over 16 amino acids. In nucleotides, the CDR3 is TGTGCCAGCAGTGAGGACAGGGGAGTTGGTAATTCACCCCTCCACTTT. Translating gives CASSEDRGVGNSPLHF.

This chain joins TRBV6-2 or TRBV6-3 and TRBJ2-7; TRBD2 agrees at 10 bases. The V gene's germline CDR1 is MNHEY and CDR2 SVGEGT. The CDR3 is made up of 14 amino acids. Trimming at V came to 5 bases and at J to 2 bases, leaving 3 bases not matched to a gene. CDR3 sequence (DNA): TGTGCCAGCAGTAAAAGCGGGAGGGCCTACGAGCAGTACTTC. Translating it yields CASSKSGRAYEQYF.

J is TRBJ1-2 and V is TRBV18, with TRBD1 as a possible D gene (5 bases). The CDR3 is 14 amino acids. V was cut by 3 bases and J by 4 bases, with 12 bases left in between. Germline loops: CDR1 KGHSH, CDR2 LQKENI. Here the CDR3 DNA reads TGTGCCAGCTCACCTGGGGGGTCGGGCTATGGCTACACCTTC. This sequence encodes CASSPGGSGYGYTF.

The chain combines TRBV19 with TRBJ2-7; 11 bases map to TRBD1. In germline, CDR1 is LNHDA, CDR2 SQIVND (reference sequence). There are 15 residues in the CDR3. The V segment lost 3 bases and the J segment 1 base; nucleotides outside the gene matches: 2. CDR3 nucleotides: TGTGCCAGTAGTATGGGACAGGGGGTATCCTACGAGCAGTACTTC. The encoded protein is CASSMGQGVSYEQYF.

The V gene is TRBV7-2, the J gene TRBJ2-7, with 13 bases aligning to TRBD2. The CDR3 is made up of 18 amino acids. Trimming took 5 bases from V and 0 from J; bases not matched to a gene: 10. The germline gives CDR1 SGHTA, CDR2 FQGNSA. The CDR3 region is CASSRTSGRGPTSYEQYF. The CDR3 region has the DNA TGTGCCAGCAGCCGGACTAGCGGGAGAGGTCCGACCTCCTACGAGCAGTACTTC.

The rearrangement uses TRBV9 and TRBJ2-1, with D possibly TRBD1 on 6 matching bases. This CDR3 region has 14 residues. V lost 4 bases to trimming and J lost 1 base, with 9 bases between them. CDR1 and CDR2 from the germline V gene are SGDLS and YYNGEE. DNA for the CDR3: TGTGCCAGCAGCCGAGGGGGATCCTACAATGAGCAGTTCTTC. It encodes CASSRGGSYNEQFF.

This rearrangement joins TRBV4-1 to TRBJ2-3; 10 nucleotides line up with TRBD2. From germline, CDR1 is MGHRA and CDR2 YSYEKL. V gave up 0 bases and J gave up 5 bases; unmatched junction bases: 11. The CDR3 is 18 residues long. The CDR3 DNA is TGCGCCAGCAGCCAAGATCGCCTTCTAGCGGGAGATTTAGATACGCAGTATTTT. This codes for CASSQDRLLAGDLDTQYF.

The chain has TRBV9 and TRBJ2-5, with 7 bases that match TRBD2. This CDR3 region has 14 residues. Trimming took 0 bases from V and 3 from J; bases not matched to a gene: 2. CDR1 SGDLS and CDR2 YYNGEE come from the germline V gene. The CDR3 nucleotides read TGTGCCAGCAGCGTAGATGCGGGGGAAGAGACCCAGTACTTC. Residues: CASSVDAGEETQYF. The complete variable domain, with remaining parts taken from reference TRBV9 and TRBJ2-5, reads DSGVTQTPKHLITATGQRVTLRCSPRSGDLSVYWYQQSLDQGLQFLIQYYNGEERAKGNILERFSAQQFPDLHSELNLSSLELGDSALYFCASSVDAGEETQYFGPGTRLLVL.

The chain joins TRBV4-1 to TRBJ2-5, with TRBD2 matching 16 bases. Germline CDR1 and CDR2: MGHRA and YSYEKL. This CDR3 is built from 17 residues. The trim removed 5 bases at V and 4 bases at J, leaving 7 bases unmatched. CDR3 sequence: CASSSGTSGRAVETQYF. The CDR3 nucleotides read TGCGCCAGCAGCTCCGGGACTAGCGGGAGGGCCGTAGAGACCCAGTACTTC.

This sequence joins TRBV10-1 and TRBJ1-1; TRBD1 is a possible D gene (6 bases). Trimming removed 7 bases from V and 0 bases from J, with 27 bases in between. Germline CDR1 reads WNHNN; CDR2 reads SYGVQD (reference sequence). The CDR3 extends over 19 amino acids. In DNA form, the CDR3 reads TGCGCCAGCAATCCAGGGGTTCTTAGGCTTTCAGGGGTGAACACTGAAGCTTTCTTT. This translates into CASNPGVLRLSGVNTEAFF.

The V call is TRBV4-1, the J call TRBJ1-2, with D possibly matching TRBD1 (6 bases). Trimming cost V 0 bases and J 4 bases, with 15 bases left between them. The CDR3 extends over 16 amino acids. The germline V gene has CDR1 MGHRA and CDR2 YSYEKL. Here the CDR3 reads CASSQEDRPDTYGYTF. In nucleotides, the CDR3 is TGCGCCAGCAGCCAAGAAGACAGGCCCGACACCTATGGCTACACCTTC.

The chain combines TRBV3-1 (or the pseudogene TRBV3-2) with TRBJ2-7; D gene unclear. The germline V gene encodes CDR1 LGHDT and CDR2 YNNKEL (reference sequence). This CDR3 has 15 residues. V lost 4 bases and J lost 0, with 13 bases in between. The CDR3, as DNA: TGTGCCAGCAGCCTCAGGAACCACCCCTCCTACGAGCAGTACTTC. This encodes CASSLRNHPSYEQYF.

This clone was seen a handful of times. The chain combines TRBV7-9 with TRBJ1-2; D possibly corresponds to TRBD1 (6 bases). V was trimmed by 1 base and J by 4 bases, leaving 7 bases between them. This CDR3 contains 13 residues. The germline gives CDR1 SEHNR, CDR2 FQNEAQ (reference sequence). The CDR3 DNA reads TGTGCCAGCAGCTTAGGGACAGTCTATGGCTACACCTTC. Translation gives CASSLGTVYGYTF.

The chain uses TRBV6-2 or TRBV6-3 and TRBJ2-6; perhaps TRBD2 as D (5 bases). Germline lookup yields CDR1 MNHEY and CDR2 SVGEGT. CDR3 length: 18 residues. V shed 3 bases and J shed 0 bases, with 15 bases lying between them. CDR3 nucleotides: TGTGCCAGCAGTTATTTTAAGGAGGTGGGCTCTGGGGCCAACGTCCTGACTTTC. As protein: CASSYFKEVGSGANVLTF.

The gene calls are TRBV19 and TRBJ2-6; D ambiguous. The germline V gene has CDR1 LNHDA and CDR2 SQIVND (reference sequence). This CDR3 contains 15 residues. Trimming took 2 bases from V and 1 from J, leaving 6 bases between them. The CDR3 sequence: CASSIQSSGANVLTF. Here the CDR3 DNA reads TGTGCCAGTAGTATACAGTCGTCTGGGGCCAACGTCCTGACTTTC.